This record looks at one TCR beta chain sequence and its context. Its antigen is not known. The data derive from a study of T cell responses to AZD1222 COVID-19 vaccine. Study background: Pooling of second doses given at about 4 or about 12 weeks was done.

The study, taken as a whole, reports: Increases in Spike-specific TCR breadth and depth were seen after two AZD1222 doses. Baseline seropositives among AZD1222 recipients totaled only six or seven. Clonal diversity was possibly underestimated, and white British individuals and females predominated among donors.

Assay: immunoSEQ multiplex PCR; the TCRdb copy retains only in-frame clones and omits some. The sample shows 90,000 to 110,000 clones, roughly nine tenths of them seen only once. The germline V and J ends were trimmed by 4 bases and 1 base, with 13 bases remaining between them. The CDR3 length is 15 residues. CDR1 is MGHDK and CDR2 is SYGVNS in the germline V gene. The sequenced sample was peripheral blood, obtained on day 0 of AZD1222 vaccination. The chain carries TRBV25-1 and TRBJ2-5; no definite D call. This clonotype was obtained from an adult in good health. CDR3 nucleotides: TGTGCCAGCAGTGCAACGTACCCGGCCCAAGAGACCCAGTACTTC. It translates to CASSATYPAQETQYF.